The 21 T cell receptor beta chains below all came from one sample that was sequenced in a study of blood T cell repertoires in COVID-19. The assay was immunoSEQ multiplex PCR, and TCRdb's table has in-frame clones only and misses some. The table lists about 50,000 clones, about nine tenths of them singletons. Sequenced material: peripheral blood. The receptors here all came from a man aged 35-49 years with acute or convalescent COVID-19.

The gene calls are TRBV3-1 (or the pseudogene TRBV3-2) and TRBJ2-4, with 10 nucleotides matching TRBD2. Germline CDR1 LGHDT, CDR2 YNNKEL (reference sequence). The CDR3 extends over 19 amino acids. V dropped 8 bases and J dropped 6; count of bases not matched to a gene: 22. The CDR3 is CASAPPRTSGPGVGNIQYF. Written as DNA, the CDR3 is TGTGCCAGCGCCCCCCCCCGGACTAGCGGCCCAGGGGTTGGAAACATTCAGTACTTC.

This chain links TRBV5-1 with TRBJ1-1, with TRBD1 matching over 8 bases. Trimming at V came to 0 bases and at J to 3 bases, leaving 7 bases not matched to a gene. This CDR3 is built from 16 residues. Germline values: CDR1 SGHRS, CDR2 YFSETQ. This CDR3 is CASSLVPTGGDTEAFF. The CDR3, as DNA: TGCGCCAGCAGCTTGGTCCCAACAGGGGGGGACACTGAAGCTTTCTTT.

The chain is built from TRBV13 and TRBJ1-1; D uncertain. Trimming removed 6 bases from V and 5 bases from J, with 16 bases in between. Germline CDR1 is PRHDT and CDR2 is FYEKMQ (reference sequence). The CDR3 is 14 amino acids. CDR3 in amino acids: CASRRSGEGTEAFF. CDR3 DNA: TGTGCCAGCAGGCGTTCCGGGGAAGGGACTGAAGCTTTCTTT. Using reference TRBV13 and TRBJ1-1 for the parts outside the CDR3, the full variable domain is AAGVIQSPRHLIKEKRETATLKCYPIPRHDTVYWYQQGPGQDPQFLISFYEKMQSDKGSIPDRFSAQQFSDYHSELNMSSLELGDSALYFCASRRSGEGTEAFFGQGTRLTVV.

A single count supports this clone. V and J are TRBV10-2 and TRBJ1-5; 8 nucleotides match TRBD1. Germline V CDR1 and CDR2: WSHSY, SAAADI. This CDR3 contains 14 residues. The junction had 4 bases not matched to a gene; V was cut back by 8 bases and J by 1 base. The CDR3 loop reads CASAGGGSNQPQHF. CDR3 DNA: TGCGCCAGCGCAGGGGGCGGAAGCAATCAGCCCCAGCATTTT.

V is TRBV7-2 and J is TRBJ2-1; D gene ambiguous. This CDR3 comprises 15 residues. CDR1 SGHTA and CDR2 FQGNSA come from the germline V gene. The ends were cut back, 1 base at V and 3 bases at J, with 10 bases in the middle. The CDR3 protein is CASSLGGTNYNEQFF. For the CDR3, the DNA is TGTGCCAGCAGCTTAGGCGGAACTAACTACAATGAGCAGTTCTTC.

The genes are TRBV7-2 and TRBJ2-7; 7 bases map to TRBD2. The length of the CDR3 is 15 residues. Germline-derived CDR1 and CDR2 are SGHTA and FQGNSA. Losses at the gene ends were 5 bases for V and 3 bases for J; bases not matched to a gene: 10. CDR3 residues: CASSLQAGDNYEQYF. CDR3 nucleotide sequence: TGTGCCAGCAGCCTCCAGGCGGGAGATAACTACGAGCAGTACTTC.

V gene TRBV6-5 combines with J gene TRBJ1-1, with D unresolved. Germline V gene sequence: CDR1 MNHEY, CDR2 SVGAGI. Trimming stripped 4 bases from V and 4 bases from J, with 16 bases between. This CDR3 is 15 amino acids long. The CDR3: CASSFGESGGTEAFF. As DNA, the CDR3 is TGTGCCAGCAGTTTCGGCGAATCGGGAGGCACTGAAGCTTTCTTT.

The chain is built from TRBV4-1 and TRBJ1-2, with D unclear. Trimming removed 0 bases from V and 8 bases from J, with 13 bases in between. CDR3 length: 14 amino acids. Germline V lookup: CDR1 MGHRA, CDR2 YSYEKL. CDR3 in amino acids: CASSQERGMQGYTF. For the CDR3, the DNA is TGCGCCAGCAGCCAAGAACGCGGGATGCAGGGCTACACCTTC.

V gene TRBV21-1 combines with J gene TRBJ1-1; the table calls TRBD1, which could not be checked here. TRBV21-1 is a pseudogene. This CDR3 spans 13 amino acids. The CDR3 sequence: CASSKQGCTEAFF. The CDR3, as DNA: TGTGCCAGCAGCAAACAGGGTTGCACTGAAGCTTTCTTT.

This chain connects TRBV11-3 to TRBJ2-7, with 8 bases identical to TRBD1. The V gene's germline CDR1 is SGHNT and CDR2 YENEEA. V lost 1 base to trimming and J lost 0 bases; unmatched junction nucleotides: 2. This CDR3 region has 15 residues. CDR3 nucleotide sequence: TGTGCCAGCAGCTTAGCAGGGGGCCCCTCCTACGAGCAGTACTTC. Its translation: CASSLAGGPSYEQYF.

The V and J genes are TRBV7-6 and TRBJ1-1; D ambiguous. Germline CDR1 SGHVS, CDR2 FNYEAQ. The CDR3 consists of 11 residues. V was cut by 6 bases and J by 5 bases, with 7 bases left in between. DNA for the CDR3: TGTGCCAGCAGGGAGGGAACTGAAGCTTTCTTT. Translating it yields CASREGTEAFF.

The rearrangement uses TRBV12-3 or TRBV12-4 and TRBJ2-5, with no clear D. This CDR3 spans 12 amino acids. Trimming pared 7 bases from V and 4 bases from J, leaving 10 bases between. CDR3 sequence (DNA): TGTGCCAGCATGGGCCCGCTAGAGACCCAGTACTTC. Its translation is CASMGPLETQYF.

J is TRBJ2-7 and V is TRBV7-2, with 9 bases fitting TRBD1. In germline, CDR1 is SGHTA, CDR2 FQGNSA. The ends lost 5 bases at V and 7 bases at J; junction bases unmatched: 6. CDR3 length: 13 amino acids. CDR3 in amino acids: CASSRDRVGEQYF. CDR3 in DNA: TGTGCCAGCAGCCGGGACAGGGTAGGGGAGCAGTACTTC.

This chain links TRBV18 with TRBJ1-1; 7 bases agree with TRBD1. CDR1 and CDR2 (germline): KGHSH, LQKENI. Germline trimming cut 0 bases from V and 1 base from J; bases unmatched to any gene: 2. The CDR3 contains 15 residues. The CDR3 sequence is CASSPPRTGNTEAFF. CDR3 DNA: TGTGCCAGCTCACCACCACGGACAGGGAACACTGAAGCTTTCTTT. Full variable domain (rest looked up from reference TRBV18 and TRBJ1-1): NAGVMQNPRHLVRRRGQEARLRCSPMKGHSHVYWYRQLPEEGLKFMVYLQKENIIDESGMPKERFSAEFPKEGPSILRIQQVVRGDSAAYFCASSPPRTGNTEAFFGQGTRLTVV.

The rearrangement links TRBV29-1 to TRBJ1-1; 7 nucleotides line up with TRBD1. V was pared by 3 bases and J by 1 base, with 2 bases of the junction left unmatched. The CDR3 is 13 residues long. Germline CDR1 and CDR2: SQVTM and ANQGSEA. The CDR3, as DNA: TGCAGCGTTGAGACAGGGACGAACACTGAAGCTTTCTTT. Its translation is CSVETGTNTEAFF.

This clone was counted once. The V and J genes are TRBV30 and TRBJ2-1; maybe TRBD2 (5 bases). Germline CDR1 reads GTSNPN; CDR2 reads SVGIG (reference sequence). V lost 3 bases and J lost 12, with 15 bases in between. CDR3 length equals 12 residues. CDR3 residues: CAWRSGPAGQFF. DNA of the CDR3: TGTGCCTGGAGGTCGGGCCCTGCGGGGCAGTTCTTC.

V and J are TRBV5-6 and TRBJ2-7, with 9 positions matching TRBD2. The ends lost 0 bases at V and 6 bases at J; junction bases unmatched: 7. Per germline, CDR1 SGHDT and CDR2 YYEEEE. The CDR3 sequence is 15 residues long. Written as DNA, the CDR3 is TGTGCCAGCAGCTTGGCCGGGCGGGAGGGTAGCGAGCAGTACTTC. Its translation is CASSLAGREGSEQYF.

This sequence joins TRBV20-1 and TRBJ1-6; D is perhaps TRBD1 (5 bases). V was cut by 6 bases and J by 7 bases, with 13 bases left in between. Per the germline V gene, CDR1 is DFQATT and CDR2 is SNEGSKA (reference sequence). The CDR3 consists of 13 residues. This CDR3 reads CSASGATNSPLHF. The CDR3 bases are TGCAGTGCCAGTGGGGCGACGAATTCACCCCTCCACTTT.

This chain joins TRBV2 and TRBJ2-3; 13 bases are shared with TRBD2. Germline lookup yields CDR1 SNHLY and CDR2 FYNNEI. CDR3 length: 15 amino acids. V shed 1 base, J shed 10 bases, and the junction held 5 bases outside the gene matches. CDR3 in amino acids: CASSEGLAGGLAQYF. CDR3 in DNA: TGTGCCAGCAGTGAAGGACTAGCGGGAGGATTGGCGCAGTATTTT.

This chain uses TRBV6-1 with TRBJ1-1; D perhaps matches TRBD1 (5 bases). CDR1 and CDR2 from the germline V gene are MNHNS and SASEGT. The CDR3 has 12 residues. V was clipped by 7 bases and J by 8 bases, with 14 bases between them. CDR3 in DNA: TGTGCCAGCACTGACCCGGGGGGGGAAGCTTTCTTT. Translated, it gives CASTDPGGEAFF.

The count of this clone is one. The chain is built from TRBV11-3 and TRBJ2-6, with D possibly TRBD1 on 6 matching bases. In germline, CDR1 is SGHNT, CDR2 YENEEA. The CDR3 covers 18 residues. V shed 4 bases and J shed 4 bases, with 20 bases lying between them. CDR3 region: CASSSPHPQGSGANVLTF. The CDR3 DNA reads TGTGCCAGCAGCTCCCCCCACCCACAGGGTTCAGGGGCCAACGTCCTGACTTTC.